The clone carrying this T cell receptor (beta chain) was seen once. The data originate from a study of blood T cell repertoires in COVID-19. Study overall: The United States, Italy and Spain supplied acute and convalescent COVID-19 samples. PBMCs, B-cell-depleted T cells, or T cells were the source of the cDNA or gDNA that made up the material.

Trimming removed 0 bases at V and 1 base at J, with 9 bases between. The CDR3 spans 15 residues. CDR1 is MGHRA and CDR2 is YSYEKL in the germline V gene. Per the authors' pipeline: It was from reference gene primer amplification that nucleated cell counts were estimated. This table comes from immunoSEQ multiplex PCR, and its TCRdb copy is limited to in-frame clones, with some not included. That table furnishes V, J and clone size, whereas the DNA furnished D and trimming. The sample lists 400,000 to 450,000 clones, 86% occurring once. This rearrangement joins TRBV4-1 to TRBJ2-5; D is perhaps TRBD1 (5 bases). This TCR came from a young woman with active or convalescent COVID-19. Sequenced: peripheral blood. CDR3 in amino acids: CASSQDRGSQETQYF. The DNA for the CDR3 is TGCGCCAGCAGCCAAGATAGGGGCAGCCAAGAGACCCAGTACTTC.